Sequencing of this TCR beta chain was carried out in a study of neurological immune-mediated disorders. Template-switch 5'RACE cDNA synthesis added a 10-nucleotide unique molecular identifier. TCRdb called the 5' RACE reads again in MiXCR, with one record for every CDR3 protein. The data show 60,000 to 75,000 distinct CDR3 sequences, more than 9.5% seen once. This clonotype occurred many times. Time point denoted: longitudinal time-point 2. The sequenced sample was PBMCs. The sequence was obtained from a man in his thirties or forties in good health.

The CDR3 region has the DNA TGTGCCACCCTCGGGGCGGGAAAGGCGGAGACCCAGTACTTC. The encoded protein is CATLGAGKAETQYF. This sequence joins TRBV10-3 and TRBJ2-5; possible D gene TRBD2, 6 bases. CDR3 length: 14 residues. Looked up from germline, CDR1 is ENHRY and CDR2 is SYGVKD. V was shortened by 10 bases and J by 5 bases, with 20 bases between the two germline ends.